The 28 T cell receptor beta chains presented below share a single source sample, sequenced in a study of cytotoxic CD8 clonotypes in ibrutinib-treated CLL. Clones were read by immunoSEQ multiplex PCR, and TCRdb kept only the in-frame ones, dropping some. This sample has approximately 32,000 clones, with approximately 69% found just once. The sequencing used PBMCs, collected before ibrutinib treatment. The origin of the receptors is a human donor with chronic lymphocytic leukemia.

The genes are TRBV15 and TRBJ1-5; no clear D gene. Germline assignment: CDR1 LNHNV and CDR2 YYDKDF (reference sequence). The length of the CDR3 is 15 residues. Trimming removed 3 bases at V and 5 bases at J, with 14 bases between. The CDR3 sequence: CATSSRSVDYQPQHF. The CDR3 DNA reads as TGTGCCACCAGCAGTAGGTCAGTCGACTATCAGCCCCAGCATTTT.

The CDR3 reads CASSLAVENEQFF. CDR3 bases: TGTGCCAGCAGCTTAGCGGTGGAAAATGAGCAGTTCTTC. This chain links TRBV7-2 with TRBJ2-1; D is uncertain. CDR3 size: 13 residues. Germline CDR1 reads SGHTA; CDR2 reads FQGNSA. V was clipped by 0 bases and J by 7 bases, with 7 bases between them.

The chain combines TRBV27 with TRBJ1-4; D possibly corresponds to TRBD1 (6 bases). CDR3 length: 14 amino acids. Germline CDR1 MNHEY, CDR2 SMNVEV (reference sequence). V was shortened by 4 bases and J by 5 bases, with 11 bases between the two germline ends. The DNA for the CDR3 is TGTGCCAGCAGTTCGTTAGGGACAAATGAAAAACTGTTTTTT. Amino acids: CASSSLGTNEKLFF.

The V and J genes are TRBV4-1 and TRBJ2-1; D ambiguous. The CDR3 runs 17 residues. Germline CDR1 and CDR2: MGHRA and YSYEKL. V was shortened by 0 bases and J by 8 bases, with 20 bases between the two germline ends. The CDR3 DNA reads TGCGCCAGCAGCCAAGATTCTGCAGAGGCCTCTGGAGATGAGCAGTTCTTC. Amino acids: CASSQDSAEASGDEQFF.

The CDR3 coding sequence is TGTGCCAGCACCCTTCGCCTCGGCACCGGGGAGCTGTTTTTT. Protein sequence: CASTLRLGTGELFF. The chain carries TRBV6-5 and TRBJ2-2; D call uncertain. The germline V and J ends were trimmed by 7 bases and 4 bases, with 13 bases remaining between them. The CDR3 is 14 residues long. Germline V gene sequence: CDR1 MNHEY, CDR2 SVGAGI.

This chain uses TRBV29-1 with TRBJ2-7; 8 bases are shared with TRBD2. CDR3 length equals 17 residues. V shed 7 bases, J shed 0 bases, and the junction held 17 bases outside the gene matches. Germline V gives CDR1 SQVTM, CDR2 ANQGSEA. The CDR3, as DNA: TGCAGCGCGTTGCTGGAGCGGGAGTCCAGCATCTCCTACGAGCAGTACTTC. It translates to CSALLERESSISYEQYF.

This chain links TRBV9 with TRBJ2-3; D remains unclear. The germline CDR1 and CDR2 sequences are SGDLS and YYNGEE. The CDR3 is 15 residues long. The V and J ends lost 0 bases and 4 bases respectively, with 12 bases between them. In nucleotides, the CDR3 is TGTGCCAGCAGCGTAGTCAGCGTAGGGTCAGATACGCAGTATTTT. Translating gives CASSVVSVGSDTQYF.

V is TRBV19 and J is TRBJ1-1; D is unclear. This CDR3 region has 16 residues. V gave up 8 bases and J gave up 0 bases, with 19 bases separating them. Germline V lookup: CDR1 LNHDA, CDR2 SQIVND (reference sequence). The CDR3 DNA is TGTGCCAGTGGAATTTCGGGGATTCCTATGAACACTGAAGCTTTCTTT. Its protein product is CASGISGIPMNTEAFF.

The gene calls are TRBV28 and TRBJ2-1; 8 positions agree with TRBD1. Looked up from germline, CDR1 is MDHEN and CDR2 is SYDVKM. The CDR3 sequence is 15 residues long. With V trimmed by 5 bases and J by 2 bases, 5 bases remained unmatched. The CDR3 sequence is CASSPTGVAYNEQFF. The CDR3 DNA reads as TGTGCCAGCAGTCCGACAGGGGTGGCCTACAATGAGCAGTTCTTC.

This clone was picked up a small number of times. This chain links TRBV28 with TRBJ1-1; D is unclear. V was pared by 6 bases and J by 0 bases, with 8 bases between. The germline V gene encodes CDR1 MDHEN and CDR2 SYDVKM. The CDR3 contains 13 residues. CDR3 nucleotides: TGTGCCAGCAGGATGTCACTGAACACTGAAGCTTTCTTT. This gives the protein CASRMSLNTEAFF.

This chain connects TRBV5-6 to TRBJ2-5; 8 bases agree with TRBD2. Unmatched junction bases numbered 10, after V lost 4 bases and J lost 5 bases. The CDR3 spans 15 residues. Germline V gene data show CDR1 as SGHDT and CDR2 as YYEEEE. CDR3 in DNA: TGTGCCAGCAGCAACCTTCGGGGGGGCTCTGAGACCCAGTACTTC. Residues: CASSNLRGGSETQYF.

The CDR3 DNA reads as TGTGCCAGCAGTTACGCGGGACTAGGTGGGACCTACGAGCAGTACTTC. Translation gives CASSYAGLGGTYEQYF. The chain combines TRBV6-5 with TRBJ2-7, with TRBD2 matching 8 bases. The germline gives CDR1 MNHEY, CDR2 SVGAGI. V dropped 2 bases and J dropped 2; count of bases not matched to a gene: 8. This CDR3 has 16 residues.

V gene TRBV10-3 combines with J gene TRBJ1-2; D gene unclear. Deletions cut 2 bases from V and 7 bases from J, with 8 bases between. The CDR3 is 12 amino acids. Germline CDR1 is ENHRY and CDR2 is SYGVKD. CDR3 in amino acids: CAISEQEGGYTF. For the CDR3, the DNA is TGTGCCATCAGTGAGCAGGAGGGTGGCTACACCTTC.

The rearrangement links TRBV10-3 to TRBJ1-5; D might be TRBD1 (5 bases). Germline CDR1 ENHRY, CDR2 SYGVKD. CDR3 length equals 13 residues. Trimming stripped 3 bases from V and 4 bases from J, with 7 bases between. The CDR3 nucleotides are TGTGCCATCAGTGATCCAGGGAATCAGCCCCAGCATTTT. This sequence encodes CAISDPGNQPQHF.

This clone was observed once. J is TRBJ2-7 and V is TRBV30; D could derive from TRBD1 or TRBD2 (5 bases each). There are 15 residues in the CDR3. V dropped 0 bases and J dropped 6 bases, with 18 bases sitting between them. The V gene's germline CDR1 is GTSNPN and CDR2 SVGIG (reference sequence). The CDR3 region has the DNA TGTGCCTGGAGTGTACGGGACGGACCTTCTGGCGAGCAGTACTTC. Its protein is CAWSVRDGPSGEQYF.

In DNA, the CDR3 is TGCGCCAGCAGGAGGGGGGCGGAGAGCTCCTACGAGCAGTACTTC. It specifies CASRRGAESSYEQYF. The rearrangement links TRBV5-1 to TRBJ2-7; D may match TRBD1 or TRBD2 (6 bases each). V shed 5 bases and J shed 0 bases, with 15 bases lying between them. The germline gives CDR1 SGHRS, CDR2 YFSETQ. CDR3 size: 15 residues.

The chain combines TRBV18 with TRBJ2-7; tentative D call: TRBD1 (5 bases). Germline assignment: CDR1 KGHSH and CDR2 LQKENI. V lost 5 bases and J 5 bases, leaving 16 bases between the germline ends. The CDR3 spans 14 residues. The CDR3 reads CASSSSNQGDEQYF. The CDR3 DNA follows: TGTGCCAGCTCATCATCCAACCAGGGTGACGAGCAGTACTTC.

This clone was found a few times. The CDR3 sequence: CASSLAVTSASYNEQFF. For the CDR3, the DNA is TGTGCCAGCAGCTTGGCCGTAACTAGCGCGTCCTACAATGAGCAGTTCTTC. The rearrangement joins TRBV5-4 to TRBJ2-1; 7 nucleotides match TRBD2. Trimming took 0 bases from V and 1 from J; bases not matched to a gene: 7. CDR1 and CDR2 from the germline V gene are SGHNT and YYREEE (reference sequence). The CDR3 is 17 amino acids.

The V call is TRBV11-1, the J call TRBJ2-3; tentatively, D is TRBD1 (6 bases). In germline, CDR1 is SGHAT, CDR2 FQDESV (reference sequence). The CDR3 is made up of 13 amino acids. V was trimmed by 5 bases and J by 4 bases, leaving 10 bases between them. In nucleotides, the CDR3 is TGTGCCAGCAGCCCCAGGGGACCAGATACGCAGTATTTT. Residues: CASSPRGPDTQYF.

The V call is TRBV2, the J call TRBJ2-1; D call uncertain. V was clipped by 7 bases and J by 6 bases, with 13 bases between them. The CDR3 length is 13 residues. CDR1 and CDR2 from the germline V gene are SNHLY and FYNNEI. The CDR3 DNA reads as TGTGCCAGCAACAGACACCCTCCCAATGAGCAGTTCTTC. It encodes CASNRHPPNEQFF. Supplemented by reference TRBV2 and TRBJ2-1, the full variable domain reads EPEVTQTPSHQVTQMGQEVILRCVPISNHLYFYWYRQILGQKVEFLVSFYNNEISEKSEIFDDQFSVERPDGSNFTLKIRSTKLEDSAMYFCASNRHPPNEQFFGPGTRLTVL.

V and J are TRBV4-1 and TRBJ1-2; D possibly corresponds to TRBD1 (6 bases). The CDR3 totals 15 residues. Per the germline V gene, CDR1 is MGHRA and CDR2 is YSYEKL. V gave up 0 bases and J gave up 4 bases, with 12 bases separating them. CDR3 sequence: CASSQDRRGIYGYTF. In DNA, the CDR3 is TGCGCCAGCAGCCAAGATCGGAGGGGGATCTATGGCTACACCTTC.

The gene calls are TRBV6-5 and TRBJ2-3, with a tentative D call TRBD2 (5 bases). V gave up 0 bases and J gave up 5 bases, with 12 bases separating them. This CDR3 has 15 amino acids. Germline CDR1 is MNHEY and CDR2 is SVGAGI. CDR3 nucleotides: TGTGCCAGCAGTTACTCAGCAGGACTGGGAGATACGCAGTATTTT. Translation: CASSYSAGLGDTQYF.

The chain has TRBV28 and TRBJ2-7, with D possibly being TRBD2 (6 bases). CDR1 and CDR2 from the germline V gene are MDHEN and SYDVKM. This CDR3 has 14 amino acids. Between the trimmed V and J ends, which lost 3 bases and 5 bases, there was a span of 14 bases. CDR3 coding DNA: TGTGCCAGCAGTTTTTTTGGGCGCGGGGACGAGCAGTACTTC. Translating it yields CASSFFGRGDEQYF.

This chain connects TRBV27 to TRBJ1-4; maybe TRBD1 (5 bases). The germline CDR1 and CDR2 sequences are MNHEY and SMNVEV (reference sequence). Trimming cost V 5 bases and J 0 bases, with 10 bases left between them. CDR3 size: 15 residues. Here the CDR3 DNA reads TGTGCCAGCAGTCAAGGGGTTGCAACTAATGAAAAACTGTTTTTT. Residues: CASSQGVATNEKLFF.

This clone was detected a few times. The chain joins TRBV28 to TRBJ1-5; 7 positions match TRBD1. V gave up 7 bases and J gave up 0 bases; unmatched junction bases: 6. The germline V gene has CDR1 MDHEN and CDR2 SYDVKM. The CDR3 consists of 15 residues. CDR3 loop: CASNAGTASNQPQHF. CDR3 in DNA: TGTGCCAGCAACGCCGGGACAGCTAGCAATCAGCCCCAGCATTTT.

The chain employs TRBV5-1 and TRBJ2-3; D unresolved. Germline V gives CDR1 SGHRS, CDR2 YFSETQ. Trimming cost V 7 bases and J 4 bases, with 10 bases left between them. CDR3 length equals 12 residues. The CDR3 nucleotides read TGCGCCAGCGGGGAAGAATCAGATACGCAGTATTTT. Translation gives CASGEESDTQYF.

The chain joins TRBV7-2 to TRBJ1-3; a possible D gene is TRBD1 (5 bases). Germline V gene sequence: CDR1 SGHTA, CDR2 FQGNSA. V dropped 2 bases and J dropped 0 bases, with 14 bases sitting between them. The CDR3 loop spans 17 amino acids. CDR3 residues: CASSLTGTGYSGNTIYF. The CDR3 DNA is TGTGCCAGCAGCTTAACGGGGACGGGCTACTCTGGAAACACCATATATTTT.

V usage is TRBV2 and J usage is TRBJ2-3; D is perhaps TRBD1 or TRBD2 (5 bases each). This CDR3 comprises 12 residues. V was shortened by 9 bases and J by 12 bases, with 19 bases between the two germline ends. Looked up from germline, CDR1 is SNHLY and CDR2 is FYNNEI. DNA for the CDR3: TGTGCCAGTACCCTCATGGGGGTCGACCAGTATTTT. Its protein is CASTLMGVDQYF.